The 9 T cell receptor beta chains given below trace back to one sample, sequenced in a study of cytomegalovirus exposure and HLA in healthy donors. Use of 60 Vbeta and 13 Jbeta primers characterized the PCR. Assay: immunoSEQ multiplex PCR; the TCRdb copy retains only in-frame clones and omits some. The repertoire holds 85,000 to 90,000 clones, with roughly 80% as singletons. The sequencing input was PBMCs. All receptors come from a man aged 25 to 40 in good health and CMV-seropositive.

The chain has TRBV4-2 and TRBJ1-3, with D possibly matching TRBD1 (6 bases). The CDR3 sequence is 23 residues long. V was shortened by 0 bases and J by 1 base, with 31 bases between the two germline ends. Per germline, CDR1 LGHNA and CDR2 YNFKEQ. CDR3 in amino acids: CASSQEEDSRPSEYGDSGNTIYF. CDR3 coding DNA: TGTGCCAGCAGCCAAGAGGAGGACAGTCGGCCGTCGGAGTATGGGGATTCTGGAAACACCATATATTTT.

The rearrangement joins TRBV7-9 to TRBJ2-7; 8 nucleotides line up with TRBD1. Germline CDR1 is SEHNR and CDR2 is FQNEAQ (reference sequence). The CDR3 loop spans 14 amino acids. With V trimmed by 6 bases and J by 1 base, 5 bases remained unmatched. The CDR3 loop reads CASRPGGASYEQYF. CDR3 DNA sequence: TGTGCCAGCAGACCAGGGGGCGCGTCCTACGAGCAGTACTTC.

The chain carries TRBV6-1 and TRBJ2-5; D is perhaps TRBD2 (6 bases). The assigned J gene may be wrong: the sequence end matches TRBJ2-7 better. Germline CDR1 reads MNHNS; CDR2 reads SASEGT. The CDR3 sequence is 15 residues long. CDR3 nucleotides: TGTGCCAGCATCTCATTCCCGGGACTGAACTACGAGCAGTACTTC. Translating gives CASISFPGLNYEQYF.

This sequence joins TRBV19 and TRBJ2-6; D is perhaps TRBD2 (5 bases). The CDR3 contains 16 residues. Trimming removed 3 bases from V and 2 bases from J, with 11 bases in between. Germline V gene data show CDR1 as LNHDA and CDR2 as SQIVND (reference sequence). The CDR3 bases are TGTGCCAGTAGTATCTCCGACGGGACTGGGGCCAACGTCCTGACTTTC. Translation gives CASSISDGTGANVLTF.

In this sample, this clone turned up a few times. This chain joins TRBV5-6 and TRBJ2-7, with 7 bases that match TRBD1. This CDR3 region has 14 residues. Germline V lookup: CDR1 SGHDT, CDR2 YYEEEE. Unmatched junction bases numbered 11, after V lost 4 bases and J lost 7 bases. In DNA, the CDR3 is TGTGCCAGCAGCCGGGGACAGATGGTAGGAGAGCAGTACTTC. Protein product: CASSRGQMVGEQYF. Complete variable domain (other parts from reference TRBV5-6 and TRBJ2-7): DAGVTQSPTHLIKTRGQQVTLRCSPKSGHDTVSWYQQALGQGPQFIFQYYEEEERQRGNFPDRFSGHQFPNYSSELNVNALLLGDSALYLCASSRGQMVGEQYFGPGTRLTVT.

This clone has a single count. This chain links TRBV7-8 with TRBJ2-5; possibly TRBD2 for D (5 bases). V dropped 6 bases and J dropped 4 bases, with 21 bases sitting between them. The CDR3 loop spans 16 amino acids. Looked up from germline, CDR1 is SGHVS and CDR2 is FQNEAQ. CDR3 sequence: CASRKKAGPRGETQYF. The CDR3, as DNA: TGTGCCAGCAGAAAAAAGGCGGGTCCACGGGGAGAGACCCAGTACTTC.

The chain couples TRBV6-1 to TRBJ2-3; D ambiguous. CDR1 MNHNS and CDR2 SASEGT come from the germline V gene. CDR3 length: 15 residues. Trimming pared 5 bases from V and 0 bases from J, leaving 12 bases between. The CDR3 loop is CASSTTFTSTDTQYF. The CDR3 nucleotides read TGTGCCAGCAGTACGACTTTTACTAGCACAGATACGCAGTATTTT.

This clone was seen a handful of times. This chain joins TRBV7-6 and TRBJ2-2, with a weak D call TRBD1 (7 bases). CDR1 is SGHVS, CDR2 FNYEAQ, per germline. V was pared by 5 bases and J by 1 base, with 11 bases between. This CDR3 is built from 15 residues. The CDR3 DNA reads TGTGCCAGCAGCCGACAGGGAGGGAACACCGGGGAGCTGTTTTTT. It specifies CASSRQGGNTGELFF.

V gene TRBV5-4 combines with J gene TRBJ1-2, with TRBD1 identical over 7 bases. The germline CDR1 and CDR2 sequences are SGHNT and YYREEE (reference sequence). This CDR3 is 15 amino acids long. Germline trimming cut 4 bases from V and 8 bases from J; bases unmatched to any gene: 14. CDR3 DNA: TGTGCCAGCAGCCCCCATGGACAGGCACTAGGGGGCTACACCTTC. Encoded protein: CASSPHGQALGGYTF.